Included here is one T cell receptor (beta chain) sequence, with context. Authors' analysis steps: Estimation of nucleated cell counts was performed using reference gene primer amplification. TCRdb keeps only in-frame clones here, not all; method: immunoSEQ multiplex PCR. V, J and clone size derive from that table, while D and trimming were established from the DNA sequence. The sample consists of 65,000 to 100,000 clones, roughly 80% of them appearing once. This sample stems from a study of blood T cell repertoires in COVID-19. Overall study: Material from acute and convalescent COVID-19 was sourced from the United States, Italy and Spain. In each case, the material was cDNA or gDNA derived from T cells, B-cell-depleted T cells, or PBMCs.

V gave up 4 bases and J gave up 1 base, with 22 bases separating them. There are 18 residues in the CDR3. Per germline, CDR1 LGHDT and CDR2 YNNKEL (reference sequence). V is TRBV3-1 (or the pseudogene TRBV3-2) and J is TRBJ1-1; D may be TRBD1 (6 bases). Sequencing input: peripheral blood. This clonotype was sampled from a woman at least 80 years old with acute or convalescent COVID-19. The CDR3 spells CASSPKIWTVGANTEAFF. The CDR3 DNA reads TGTGCCAGCAGCCCAAAGATCTGGACAGTGGGCGCGAACACTGAAGCTTTCTTT.